The 7 T cell receptor beta chains given below trace back to one sample, sequenced in a study of PD-L1 blockade in urothelial cancer. Time point meaning: pretreatment peripheral blood. Clones were sequenced by immunoSEQ multiplex PCR, and TCRdb holds only the in-frame ones, with some missing. Among around 100,000 clones listed, around 86% were seen once. The sample here was PBMCs, taken around atezolizumab (anti-PD-L1) treatment. Receptor source: a man aged 55 to 70 with urothelial cancer.

This chain links TRBV11-1 with TRBJ1-1; no definite D call. CDR1 and CDR2 (germline): SGHAT, FQDESV (reference sequence). This CDR3 has 12 residues. The chain's CDR3 is CASGGLNTEAFF. Here the CDR3 DNA reads TGTGCAAGCGGCGGGCTGAACACTGAAGCTTTCTTT.

This clone was counted once. The chain combines TRBV7-9 with TRBJ2-7, with D tentatively TRBD2 (7 bases). Germline-derived CDR1 and CDR2 are SEHNR and FQNEAQ (reference sequence). Trimming stripped 6 bases from V and 0 bases from J, with 15 bases between. The CDR3 consists of 15 residues. The CDR3 region has the DNA TGTGCCAGCAGTGGGGGGGGCACGTCCTCCTACGAGCAGTACTTC. This codes for CASSGGGTSSYEQYF.

This sequence joins TRBV2 and TRBJ1-5; 10 nucleotides align to TRBD1. Trimming cost V 6 bases and J 4 bases; bases outside gene matches: 6. Per germline, CDR1 SNHLY and CDR2 FYNNEI. The CDR3 contains 15 residues. CDR3 coding DNA: TGTGCCAGCAGCCCCGGGACAGGGGTTAATCAGCCCCAGCATTTT. Protein product: CASSPGTGVNQPQHF.

The J gene is TRBJ2-5, the V gene TRBV6-1, with D possibly TRBD1 on 5 matching bases. CDR3 length: 11 amino acids. V was pared by 5 bases and J by 7 bases, with 8 bases between. The germline V gene has CDR1 MNHNS and CDR2 SASEGT. Here the CDR3 reads CASSSQGTQYF. CDR3 DNA: TGTGCCAGCAGTTCCCAGGGGACCCAGTACTTC.

The gene calls are TRBV9 and TRBJ2-1, with 13 positions matching TRBD2. The CDR3 is 19 residues long. With V trimmed by 1 base and J by 5 bases, 12 bases remained unmatched. Germline CDR1 reads SGDLS; CDR2 reads YYNGEE. The CDR3 DNA reads as TGTGCCAGCAGCGTAACAACTAGCGGGGGGGCAGTTTGGGACAATGAGCAGTTCTTC. Its translation is CASSVTTSGGAVWDNEQFF.

The chain uses TRBV9 and TRBJ2-1, with 11 bases fitting TRBD2. The CDR3 totals 14 residues. Germline V CDR1 and CDR2: SGDLS, YYNGEE. With V trimmed by 0 bases and J by 10 bases, 3 bases remained unmatched. The CDR3 loop reads CASSVDSGRVEQFF. The CDR3 DNA sequence: TGTGCCAGCAGCGTAGATAGCGGGAGGGTAGAGCAGTTCTTC.

Only one count was recorded for this clone. The V and J genes are TRBV7-2 and TRBJ2-7, with 12 nucleotides matching TRBD1. In germline, CDR1 is SGHTA, CDR2 FQGNSA. The junction had 1 base not matched to a gene; V was cut back by 3 bases and J by 4 bases. The CDR3 loop spans 14 amino acids. The CDR3 DNA reads TGTGCCAGCAGCTTGGGACAGGGGGCTTACGAGCAGTACTTC. Its protein is CASSLGQGAYEQYF.